This TCR beta chain emerged from a study of control samples from healthy donors and cancer patients. The CDR3 consists of 13 residues. Trimming left V 3 bases short and J 7 bases short, with 10 bases between. The V gene's germline CDR1 is SGHRS and CDR2 YFSETQ. TCRdb's table, derived via immunoSEQ multiplex PCR, lists solely in-frame clones and lacks some. The sample carries more than 65,000 clones, about 83% recorded once. Sequenced: blood. The sequence was collected from a man aged 55-75 years in good health. This rearrangement joins TRBV5-1 to TRBJ2-2, with D unresolved. The DNA of the CDR3 is TGCGCCAGCAGCTCCCCAGTGGTCGGGGAGCTGTTTTTT. Its protein is CASSSPVVGELFF.